What follows is one T cell receptor (beta chain) and its context. What it recognizes is unknown. These data come from a study of T cell responses to AZD1222 COVID-19 vaccine. Study conclusions and caveats: Breadth and depth of Spike-specific TCRs rose after two AZD1222 doses. Repertoire sampling was restricted to post-peak T cell response timepoints. Unmutated variant regions are reportedly targeted by nearly half of spike-specific TCRs. Donors were largely white British and mainly female; clonal diversity was possibly underestimated.

Germline CDR1 reads WNHNN; CDR2 reads SYGVQD (reference sequence). The CDR3 sequence is 14 residues long. The V end was cut by 2 bases, the J end by 1 base, with 8 bases between. This table comes from immunoSEQ multiplex PCR, and its TCRdb copy is limited to in-frame clones, with some not included. The table shows 140,000 to 150,000 clones, with roughly 87% occurring only once. Specimen: peripheral blood, collected on day 0 of AZD1222 vaccination. The chain joins TRBV10-1 to TRBJ1-1; D unresolved. This sequence was found in an adult in good health. CDR3 DNA: TGCGCCAGCAGTGAGAGGCAGGAGAACACTGAAGCTTTCTTT. Translating it yields CASSERQENTEAFF.